These 9 T cell receptor beta chains share one sample of origin, sequenced in a study of blood T cell repertoires in COVID-19. TCRdb's copy holds only in-frame clones and misses some; the assay was immunoSEQ multiplex PCR. The data hold about 140,000 clones, with about 86% observed a single time. The sequencing sample was made of peripheral blood. All receptors come from a woman aged 55-75 years with acute or convalescent COVID-19.

The chain employs TRBV2 and TRBJ2-1, with 7 bases matching TRBD1. Looked up from germline, CDR1 is SNHLY and CDR2 is FYNNEI. This CDR3 comprises 14 residues. Germline trimming cut 6 bases from V and 5 bases from J; bases unmatched to any gene: 7. The CDR3 DNA is TGTGCCAGCAGCAAAGAACAGGGGAACAATGAGCAGTTCTTC. Translating gives CASSKEQGNNEQFF.

The chain carries TRBV28 and TRBJ2-6, with a possible D match to TRBD1 (7 bases). Germline CDR1 MDHEN, CDR2 SYDVKM. The CDR3 runs 15 residues. V was clipped by 6 bases and J by 1 base, with 10 bases between them. CDR3 nucleotide sequence: TGTGCCAGCAGGGAGGGGGCGTCTGGGGCCAACGTCCTGACTTTC. Protein product: CASREGASGANVLTF.

The chain combines TRBV7-2 with TRBJ1-6; D unclear. Deletions cut 0 bases from V and 9 bases from J, with 6 bases between. CDR3 length equals 13 residues. Germline lookup yields CDR1 SGHTA and CDR2 FQGNSA. CDR3 nucleotide sequence: TGTGCCAGCAGCTTAGCCTCTCTTTCACCCCTCCACTTT. This gives the protein CASSLASLSPLHF.

The CDR3 is CASGPLTGVNTEAFF. CDR3 DNA sequence: TGTGCTAGTGGTCCACTTACAGGGGTGAACACTGAAGCTTTCTTT. J is TRBJ1-1 and V is TRBV12-5, with 7 bases identical to TRBD1. This CDR3 region has 15 residues. Germline V lookup: CDR1 LGHNT, CDR2 FRNRAP. J gave up 0 bases and V 5 bases, and 6 bases lay outside the gene matches.

The J gene is TRBJ2-2, the V gene TRBV6-2 or TRBV6-3; TRBD2 might be the D (6 bases). The length of the CDR3 is 15 residues. The germline CDR1 and CDR2 sequences are MNHEY and SVGEGT. The V end was cut by 5 bases, the J end by 11 bases, with 21 bases between. CDR3 sequence: CASSRGLTAVGELFF. DNA of the CDR3: TGTGCCAGCAGTCGGGGACTGACAGCGGTTGGTGAGCTGTTTTTT.

This sequence joins TRBV5-4 and TRBJ2-7; TRBD2 matches 11 bases. CDR3 length equals 14 residues. Trimming at V came to 4 bases and at J to 3 bases, leaving 3 bases not matched to a gene. Germline-derived CDR1 and CDR2 are SGHNT and YYREEE (reference sequence). The CDR3 spells CASSVTSGGYEQYF. The CDR3 DNA reads TGTGCCAGCAGCGTTACTAGCGGGGGCTACGAGCAGTACTTC.

In this sample, this clone turned up once. The CDR3 sequence: CASSPPLLAVSYNEQFF. The DNA of the CDR3 is TGTGCCAGCTCACCACCCCTACTAGCGGTTAGCTACAATGAGCAGTTCTTC. This chain links TRBV18 with TRBJ2-1; 8 nucleotides match TRBD2. This CDR3 has 17 amino acids. Germline V lookup: CDR1 KGHSH, CDR2 LQKENI. With 0 bases clipped from V and 3 bases from J, the junction kept 7 bases outside the gene matches.

The rearrangement links TRBV29-1 to TRBJ2-5, with a possible D match to TRBD1 (5 bases). CDR3 length: 13 amino acids. The V gene's germline CDR1 is SQVTM and CDR2 ANQGSEA. V lost 6 bases, J lost 1 base, and 12 bases lay in between. CDR3 DNA: TGCAGCGTCGGAACAGGCCCCCAAGAGACCCAGTACTTC. As protein: CSVGTGPQETQYF.

This chain joins TRBV7-2 and TRBJ2-7; no clear D gene. The germline V and J ends were trimmed by 2 bases and 3 bases, with 8 bases remaining between them. CDR1 is SGHTA and CDR2 is FQGNSA in the germline V gene. The CDR3 contains 13 residues. The CDR3 bases are TGTGCCAGCAGCTTATCCGGTAACTACGAGCAGTACTTC. Amino acid sequence: CASSLSGNYEQYF.